This TCR beta chain is from a study of OX40 agonist ivuxolimab in advanced cancers. Study-level background: Patients were treated with intravenous ivuxolimab, dosed at 0.01 to 10 mg/kg and infused every 2 weeks. Study-wide results and limits: Researchers did not determine the expanded peripheral T cells' antigen specificity.

Points on this clone: The target antigen is unknown.

Here immunoSEQ multiplex PCR was the method, and the copy in TCRdb shows in-frame clones only, minus some. This sample has under 85,000 clones; 90% to 95% occur once, and the top ten carry around 0.31%. The CDR3 is 14 amino acids. Trimming took off 0 bases at V and 0 bases at J, with 7 bases between the two ends. Per germline, CDR1 SGHNT and CDR2 YYREEE (reference sequence). The material was CD4+ or CD8+ T cells sorted from blood, obtained in a trial of the OX40 agonist ivuxolimab. The V call is TRBV5-4, the J call TRBJ2-7, with D possibly TRBD1 on 5 matching bases. The receptor's source is an adult with an advanced solid tumor such as melanoma, head and neck, liver or kidney cancer. The CDR3 is CASSLGGPSYEQYF. CDR3 DNA: TGTGCCAGCAGCTTGGGGGGCCCCTCCTACGAGCAGTACTTC. The whole variable domain, filled in from reference TRBV5-4 and TRBJ2-7, reads ETGVTQSPTHLIKTRGQQVTLRCSSQSGHNTVSWYQQALGQGPQFIFQYYREEENGRGNFPPRFSGLQFPNYSSELNVNALELDDSALYLCASSLGGPSYEQYFGPGTRLTVT.